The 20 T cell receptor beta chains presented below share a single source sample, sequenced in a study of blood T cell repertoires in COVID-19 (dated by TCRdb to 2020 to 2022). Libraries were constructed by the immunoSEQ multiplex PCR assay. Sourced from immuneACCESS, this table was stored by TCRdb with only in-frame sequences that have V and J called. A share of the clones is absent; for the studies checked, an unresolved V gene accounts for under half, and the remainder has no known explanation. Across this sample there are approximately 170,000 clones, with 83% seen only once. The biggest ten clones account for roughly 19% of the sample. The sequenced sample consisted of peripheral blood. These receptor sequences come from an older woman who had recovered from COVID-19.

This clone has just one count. The CDR3 coding sequence is TGTGCCAGCAGCTCTAGGGCTAGCGCGAGCACAGATACGCAGTATTTT. This sequence encodes CASSSRASASTDTQYF. The V gene is TRBV3-1 (or the pseudogene TRBV3-2), the J gene TRBJ2-3, with a tentative D call TRBD2 (6 bases). The germline V gene has CDR1 LGHDT and CDR2 YNNKEL (reference sequence). The CDR3 covers 16 residues. The V end was cut by 5 bases, the J end by 0 bases, with 15 bases between.

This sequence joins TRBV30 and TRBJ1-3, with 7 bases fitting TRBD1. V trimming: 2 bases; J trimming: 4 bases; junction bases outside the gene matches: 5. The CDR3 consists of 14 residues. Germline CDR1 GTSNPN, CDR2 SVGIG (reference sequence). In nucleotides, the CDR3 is TGTGCCTGGAGTCCACAGGGGTGGGGAAACACCATATATTTT. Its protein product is CAWSPQGWGNTIYF.

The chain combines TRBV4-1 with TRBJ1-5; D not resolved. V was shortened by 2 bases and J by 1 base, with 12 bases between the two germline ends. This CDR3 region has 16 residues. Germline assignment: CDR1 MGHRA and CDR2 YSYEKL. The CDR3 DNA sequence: TGCGCCAGCAGCCAAAGGACTGTCGACAGCAATCAGCCCCAGCATTTT. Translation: CASSQRTVDSNQPQHF.

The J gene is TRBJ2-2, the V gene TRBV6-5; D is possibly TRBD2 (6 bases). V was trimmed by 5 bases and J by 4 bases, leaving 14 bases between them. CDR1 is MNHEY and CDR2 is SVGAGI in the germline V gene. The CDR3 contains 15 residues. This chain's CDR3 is CASSRTGLSTGELFF. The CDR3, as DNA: TGTGCCAGCAGTCGAACGGGACTCAGCACCGGGGAGCTGTTTTTT.

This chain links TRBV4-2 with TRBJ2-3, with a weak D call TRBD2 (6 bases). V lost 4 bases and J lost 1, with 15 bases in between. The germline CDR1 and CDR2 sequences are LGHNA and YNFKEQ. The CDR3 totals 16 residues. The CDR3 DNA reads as TGTGCCAGCAGCCCTCCCGAACTAGCCGGCACAGATACGCAGTATTTT. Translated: CASSPPELAGTDTQYF.

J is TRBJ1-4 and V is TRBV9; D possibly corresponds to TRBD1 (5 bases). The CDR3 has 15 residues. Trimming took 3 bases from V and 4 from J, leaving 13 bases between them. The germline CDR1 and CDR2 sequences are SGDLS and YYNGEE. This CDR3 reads CASSALGGVNEKLFF. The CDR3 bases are TGTGCCAGCAGCGCCCTCGGGGGGGTTAATGAAAAACTGTTTTTT. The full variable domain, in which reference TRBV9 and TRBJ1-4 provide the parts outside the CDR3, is DSGVTQTPKHLITATGQRVTLRCSPRSGDLSVYWYQQSLDQGLQFLIQYYNGEERAKGNILERFSAQQFPDLHSELNLSSLELGDSALYFCASSALGGVNEKLFFGSGTQLSVL.

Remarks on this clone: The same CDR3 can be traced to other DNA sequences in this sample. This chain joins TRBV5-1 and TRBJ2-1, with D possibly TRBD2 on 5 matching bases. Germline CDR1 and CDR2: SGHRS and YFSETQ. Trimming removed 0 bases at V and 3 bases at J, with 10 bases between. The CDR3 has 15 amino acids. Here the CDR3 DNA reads TGCGCCAGCAGCTTGGGGCTAGCCGGCTACAATGAGCAGTTCTTC. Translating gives CASSLGLAGYNEQFF.

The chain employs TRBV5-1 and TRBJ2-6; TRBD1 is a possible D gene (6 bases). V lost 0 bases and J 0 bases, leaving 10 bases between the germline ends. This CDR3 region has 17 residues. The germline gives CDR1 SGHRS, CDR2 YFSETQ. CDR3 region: CASSLDRASSGANVLTF. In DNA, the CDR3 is TGCGCCAGCAGCTTGGACAGGGCCAGCTCTGGGGCCAACGTCCTGACTTTC. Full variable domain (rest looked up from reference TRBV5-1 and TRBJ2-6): KAGVTQTPRYLIKTRGQQVTLSCSPISGHRSVSWYQQTPGQGLQFLFEYFSETQRNKGNFPGRFSGRQFSNSRSEMNVSTLELGDSALYLCASSLDRASSGANVLTFGAGSRLTVL.

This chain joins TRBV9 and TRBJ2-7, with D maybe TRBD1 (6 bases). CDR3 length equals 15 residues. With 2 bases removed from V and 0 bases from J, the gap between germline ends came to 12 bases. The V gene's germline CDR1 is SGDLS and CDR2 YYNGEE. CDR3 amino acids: CASSVGAGFSYEQYF. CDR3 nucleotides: TGTGCCAGCAGCGTGGGGGCGGGCTTCTCCTACGAGCAGTACTTC. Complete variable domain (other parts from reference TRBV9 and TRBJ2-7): DSGVTQTPKHLITATGQRVTLRCSPRSGDLSVYWYQQSLDQGLQFLIQYYNGEERAKGNILERFSAQQFPDLHSELNLSSLELGDSALYFCASSVGAGFSYEQYFGPGTRLTVT.

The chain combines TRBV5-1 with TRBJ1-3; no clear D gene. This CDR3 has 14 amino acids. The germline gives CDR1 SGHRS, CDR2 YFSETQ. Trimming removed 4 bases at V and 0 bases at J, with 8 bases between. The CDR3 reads CASSPGNSGNTIYF. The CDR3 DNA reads TGCGCCAGCAGCCCAGGCAACTCTGGAAACACCATATATTTT.

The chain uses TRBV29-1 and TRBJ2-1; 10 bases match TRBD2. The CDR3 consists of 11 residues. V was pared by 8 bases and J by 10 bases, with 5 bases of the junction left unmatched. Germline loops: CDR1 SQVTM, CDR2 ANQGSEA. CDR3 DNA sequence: TGCAGCCCTCAACTAGCGGGAGAGCAGTTCTTC. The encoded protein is CSPQLAGEQFF.

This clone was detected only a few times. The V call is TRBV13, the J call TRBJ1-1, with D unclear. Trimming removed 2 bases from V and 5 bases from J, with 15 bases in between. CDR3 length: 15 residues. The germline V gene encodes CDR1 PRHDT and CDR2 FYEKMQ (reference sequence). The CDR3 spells CASSLYGAGKTEAFF. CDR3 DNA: TGTGCCAGCAGCTTATATGGCGCGGGCAAGACTGAAGCTTTCTTT.

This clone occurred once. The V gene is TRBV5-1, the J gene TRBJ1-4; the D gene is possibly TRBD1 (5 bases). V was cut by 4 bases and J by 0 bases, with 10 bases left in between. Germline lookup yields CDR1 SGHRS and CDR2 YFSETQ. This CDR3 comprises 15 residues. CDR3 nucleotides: TGCGCCAGCAGCGGCGGGACCTCAACTAATGAAAAACTGTTTTTT. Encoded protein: CASSGGTSTNEKLFF.

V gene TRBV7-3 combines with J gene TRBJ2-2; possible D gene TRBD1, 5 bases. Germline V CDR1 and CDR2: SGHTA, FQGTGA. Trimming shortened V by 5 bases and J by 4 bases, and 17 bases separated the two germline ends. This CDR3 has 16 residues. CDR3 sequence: CASSDRQHDSTGELFF. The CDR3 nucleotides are TGTGCCAGCAGCGACAGACAACACGACAGCACCGGGGAGCTGTTTTTT.

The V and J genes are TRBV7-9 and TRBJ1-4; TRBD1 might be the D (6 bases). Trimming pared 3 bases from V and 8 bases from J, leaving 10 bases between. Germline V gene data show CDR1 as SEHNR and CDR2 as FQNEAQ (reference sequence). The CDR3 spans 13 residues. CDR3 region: CASSFRGREKLFF. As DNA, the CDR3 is TGTGCCAGCAGCTTCAGGGGAAGAGAAAAACTGTTTTTT.

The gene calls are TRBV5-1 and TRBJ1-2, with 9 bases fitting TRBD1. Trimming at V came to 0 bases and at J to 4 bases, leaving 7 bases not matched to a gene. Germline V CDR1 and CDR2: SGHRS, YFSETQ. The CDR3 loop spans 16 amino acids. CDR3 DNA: TGCGCCAGCAGCTTGGGTACAGGGGGCCTCGGCTATGGCTACACCTTC. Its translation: CASSLGTGGLGYGYTF. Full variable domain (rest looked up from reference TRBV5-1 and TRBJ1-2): KAGVTQTPRYLIKTRGQQVTLSCSPISGHRSVSWYQQTPGQGLQFLFEYFSETQRNKGNFPGRFSGRQFSNSRSEMNVSTLELGDSALYLCASSLGTGGLGYGYTFGSGTRLTVV.

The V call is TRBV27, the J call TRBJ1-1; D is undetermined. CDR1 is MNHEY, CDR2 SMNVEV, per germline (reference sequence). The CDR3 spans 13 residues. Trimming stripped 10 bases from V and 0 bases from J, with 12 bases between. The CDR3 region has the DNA TGTGCCACCGTCGGAGGTTTGAACACTGAAGCTTTCTTT. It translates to CATVGGLNTEAFF.

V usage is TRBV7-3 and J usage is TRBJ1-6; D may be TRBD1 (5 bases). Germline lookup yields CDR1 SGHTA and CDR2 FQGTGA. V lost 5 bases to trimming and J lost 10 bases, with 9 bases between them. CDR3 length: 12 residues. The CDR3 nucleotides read TGTGCCAGCAGCCCCGGGGGGTCACCCCTCCACTTT. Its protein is CASSPGGSPLHF.

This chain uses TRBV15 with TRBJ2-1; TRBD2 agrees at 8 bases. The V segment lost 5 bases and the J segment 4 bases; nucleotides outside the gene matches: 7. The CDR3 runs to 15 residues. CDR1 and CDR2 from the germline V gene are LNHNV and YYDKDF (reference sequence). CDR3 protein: CATSASGSGYNEQFF. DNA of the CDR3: TGTGCCACCAGCGCAAGCGGGAGTGGGTACAATGAGCAGTTCTTC.

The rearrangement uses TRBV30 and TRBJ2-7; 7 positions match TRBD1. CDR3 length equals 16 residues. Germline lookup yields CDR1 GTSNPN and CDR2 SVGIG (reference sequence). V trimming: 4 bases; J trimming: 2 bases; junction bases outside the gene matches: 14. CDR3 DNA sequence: TGTGCCTGGACCCCGGGACAGTCGAGACGGCCCTACGAGCAGTACTTC. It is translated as CAWTPGQSRRPYEQYF.